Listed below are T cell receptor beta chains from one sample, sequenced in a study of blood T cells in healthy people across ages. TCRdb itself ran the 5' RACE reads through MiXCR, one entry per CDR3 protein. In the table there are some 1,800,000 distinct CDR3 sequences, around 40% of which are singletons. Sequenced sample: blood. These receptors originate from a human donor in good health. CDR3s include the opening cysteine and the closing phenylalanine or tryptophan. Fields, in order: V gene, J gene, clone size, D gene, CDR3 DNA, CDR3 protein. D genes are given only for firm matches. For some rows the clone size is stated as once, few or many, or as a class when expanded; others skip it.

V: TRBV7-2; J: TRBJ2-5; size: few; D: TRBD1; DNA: TGTGCCAGCAGCTTATGGGCCCGGACAGGGGAGCAGTACTTC; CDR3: CASSLWARTGEQYF
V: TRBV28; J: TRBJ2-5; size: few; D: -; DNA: TGTGCCATCACACCCAGCTCAGGCAGAGTCCAAGAGACCCAGTACTTC; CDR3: CAITPSSGRVQETQYF
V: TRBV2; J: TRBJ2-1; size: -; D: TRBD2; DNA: TGTGCCAGCGGTACTAGCGGATATTACAATGAGCAGTTCTTC; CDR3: CASGTSGYYNEQFF
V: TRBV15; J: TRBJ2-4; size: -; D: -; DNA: TGTGTCACCAGCAGAGAGTCCCCCGCCAAAAACATTCAGTACTTC; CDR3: CVTSRESPAKNIQYF
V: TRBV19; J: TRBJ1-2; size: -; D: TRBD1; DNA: TGTGCCGGTAGTCGTGCAGGGGGCGACTATGGCTACACCTTC; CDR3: CAGSRAGGDYGYTF
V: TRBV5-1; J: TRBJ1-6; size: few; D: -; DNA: TGCGCCAGCAGCTTGATGGACCCAAATTCACCCCTCCACTTT; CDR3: CASSLMDPNSPLHF
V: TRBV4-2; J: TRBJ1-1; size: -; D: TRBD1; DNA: TGTGCCAGCACCCAAGGACAGGGGATGAACACTGAAGCTTTCTTT; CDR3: CASTQGQGMNTEAFF
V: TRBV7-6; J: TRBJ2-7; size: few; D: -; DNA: TGTGCCAGCGGGCGACAGCACTACGAGCAGTACTTC; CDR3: CASGRQHYEQYF
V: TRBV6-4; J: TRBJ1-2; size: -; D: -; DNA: TGTGCCAGCACCCGAGGTTCCGGTAACAAGAACTATGGCTACACCTTC; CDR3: CASTRGSGNKNYGYTF
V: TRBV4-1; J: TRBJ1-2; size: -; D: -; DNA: TGCGCCAGCAGCCCAGAGTACAGGGTTAACTATGGCTACACCTTC; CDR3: CASSPEYRVNYGYTF
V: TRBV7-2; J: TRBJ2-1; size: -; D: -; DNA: TGTGCCAGCAGCCAACAGGGCTATGAGCAGTTCTTC; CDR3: CASSQQGYEQFF
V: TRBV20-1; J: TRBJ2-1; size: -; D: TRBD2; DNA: TGCAGTGCTAGCAGGCGACTAGCGGGGGGGTACAATGAGCAGTTCTTC; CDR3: CSASRRLAGGYNEQFF
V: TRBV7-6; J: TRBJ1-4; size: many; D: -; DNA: TGTGCCAGCAGCTTAAAGACCCGGACCGGGAGGCCGGGGGAAAAACTGTTTTTT; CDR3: CASSLKTRTGRPGEKLFF
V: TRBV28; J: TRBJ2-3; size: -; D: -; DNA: TGTGCCAGCAGGTTCCGCCGGACAGAGAGTACGCAGTATTTT; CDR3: CASRFRRTESTQYF
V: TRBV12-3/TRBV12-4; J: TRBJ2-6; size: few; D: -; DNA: TGTGCCAGCAGTGGGGTTGGGAATCCTGGGGCCAACGTCCTGACTTTC; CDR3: CASSGVGNPGANVLTF
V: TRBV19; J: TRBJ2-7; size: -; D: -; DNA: TGTGCCAGTAGTATAGACCCAGGGAGCCTGTTGGGCGAGCAGTACTTC; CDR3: CASSIDPGSLLGEQYF
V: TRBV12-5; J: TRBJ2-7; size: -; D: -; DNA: TGTGCTAGTGGTCCCTCCGTCGACGAGCAGTACTTC; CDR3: CASGPSVDEQYF
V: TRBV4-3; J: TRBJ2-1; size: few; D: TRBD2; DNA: TGCGCCAGCAGCCGAGCTAGCGGGGGGGCACTCAGCTCCTACAATGAGCAGTTCTTC; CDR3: CASSRASGGALSSYNEQFF
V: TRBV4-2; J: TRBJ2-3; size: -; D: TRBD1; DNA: TGTGCCAGCAGCGGTCGACAGGGTCCAGATACGCAGTATTTT; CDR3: CASSGRQGPDTQYF